Reported below is one T cell receptor (beta chain). What it binds is unknown. Trimming left V 6 bases short and J 5 bases short, with 15 bases between. CDR1 and CDR2 from the germline V gene are MDHEN and SYDVKM. The CDR3 is 14 residues long. This sample stems from a study of lymphopenia after photon versus proton radiotherapy. Study findings and constraints: After the lymphocyte nadir, photon-treated repertoires showed oligoclonal expansion, especially of CD8+ Temra cells.

The method was immunoSEQ multiplex PCR; TCRdb's version includes in-frame clones alone and lacks a portion of them. Of about 35,000 clones in the sample, 80% to 95% were seen once. This TCR was recovered from a man aged 60 to 69 with cholangiocarcinoma. The rearrangement links TRBV28 to TRBJ2-3; D gene ambiguous. The sequencing used peripheral blood, collected from a patient treated with photon-based radiotherapy. The CDR3 spells CASSWVIAEDTQYF. CDR3 bases: TGTGCCAGCAGCTGGGTGATTGCGGAAGATACGCAGTATTTT.